The 31 T cell receptor beta chains below come from one sample, sequenced in a study of cytomegalovirus exposure and HLA in healthy donors. PCR was performed using 60 Vbeta and 13 Jbeta primers. The table came from immunoSEQ multiplex PCR; TCRdb's copy has only in-frame clones and leaves some out. This table holds some 170,000 clones, about 86% found once. Sample: PBMCs. The receptors here all came from a young woman in good health and CMV-seronegative.

This chain connects TRBV9 to TRBJ2-7, with no clear D. The CDR3 is made up of 17 amino acids. Trimming cost V 0 bases and J 1 base, with 17 bases left between them. Germline loops: CDR1 SGDLS, CDR2 YYNGEE. CDR3 DNA: TGTGCCAGCAGCGTAGACAGAAACCTCCACGAATCCTACGAGCAGTACTTC. This gives the protein CASSVDRNLHESYEQYF.

J is TRBJ1-2 and V is TRBV5-4; 8 bases map to TRBD1. The CDR3 is 16 amino acids. V was clipped by 3 bases and J by 7 bases; unmatched bases: 14. Germline CDR1 is SGHNT and CDR2 is YYREEE (reference sequence). Here the CDR3 reads CASSSQEGQEYRGYTF. CDR3 DNA sequence: TGTGCCAGCAGCTCCCAAGAGGGACAGGAATATCGTGGCTACACCTTC. Full variable domain (remainder filled in from reference TRBV5-4 and TRBJ1-2): ETGVTQSPTHLIKTRGQQVTLRCSSQSGHNTVSWYQQALGQGPQFIFQYYREEENGRGNFPPRFSGLQFPNYSSELNVNALELDDSALYLCASSSQEGQEYRGYTFGSGTRLTVV.

The genes are TRBV5-4 and TRBJ2-3, with 7 bases identical to TRBD1. The CDR3 runs 16 residues. V was clipped by 4 bases and J by 3 bases; unmatched bases: 11. The germline gives CDR1 SGHNT, CDR2 YYREEE (reference sequence). The DNA for the CDR3 is TGTGCCAGCAGCCTGGCTGGGACAGCTCCTACAGATACGCAGTATTTT. The encoded protein is CASSLAGTAPTDTQYF.

The chain combines TRBV7-9 with TRBJ2-6, with TRBD1 as a possible D gene (6 bases). Germline V gene sequence: CDR1 SEHNR, CDR2 FQNEAQ (reference sequence). Trimming pared 8 bases from V and 0 bases from J, leaving 14 bases between. The CDR3 is 16 residues long. CDR3 nucleotides: TGTGCCAGCTCAGGGACACCTAGCTCTGGGGCCAACGTCCTGACTTTC. Protein product: CASSGTPSSGANVLTF.

J is TRBJ1-1 and V is TRBV7-8, with a possible D match to TRBD1 (6 bases). Trimming pared 2 bases from V and 4 bases from J, leaving 11 bases between. The CDR3 consists of 14 residues. Germline loops: CDR1 SGHVS, CDR2 FQNEAQ. For the CDR3, the DNA is TGTGCCAGCAGCTTATACAGGGAGGGCACTGAAGCTTTCTTT. Protein: CASSLYREGTEAFF.

The chain carries TRBV29-1 and TRBJ2-3, with 11 bases fitting TRBD2. The CDR3 covers 14 residues. The germline V gene has CDR1 SQVTM and CDR2 ANQGSEA. This CDR3 is CTCQTSGMGDTQYF. CDR3 nucleotides: TGCACCTGCCAGACTAGCGGGATGGGGGATACGCAGTATTTT.

The J gene is TRBJ2-5, the V gene TRBV7-9; D might be TRBD1 (7 bases). The germline gives CDR1 SEHNR, CDR2 FQNEAQ (reference sequence). V gave up 4 bases and J gave up 5 bases, with 23 bases separating them. The CDR3 length is 17 residues. The CDR3 spells CASSSSEAGGGRETQYF. CDR3 DNA sequence: TGTGCCAGCAGCTCGTCCGAGGCAGGGGGAGGTAGGGAGACCCAGTACTTC.

The genes are TRBV6-5 and TRBJ2-5; 7 bases are shared with TRBD1. The DNA end favors TRBJ2-7, so the J call may be wrong. Germline V lookup: CDR1 MNHEY, CDR2 SVGAGI. The CDR3 is 14 amino acids. CDR3: CASSFSTGSYEQYF. CDR3 sequence (DNA): TGTGCCAGCAGCTTTTCGACAGGGTCCTACGAGCAGTACTTC.

This chain uses TRBV5-6 with TRBJ1-3, with 8 positions matching TRBD1. The V gene's germline CDR1 is SGHDT and CDR2 YYEEEE. V shed 3 bases and J 3 bases; nucleotides not matched to a gene: 8. This CDR3 is 16 amino acids long. The CDR3 region is CASSSTGGSYGNTIYF. The CDR3 coding sequence is TGTGCCAGCAGCTCAACAGGGGGGTCCTATGGAAACACCATATATTTT.

This clone appeared a few times. V gene TRBV4-3 combines with J gene TRBJ1-1; a weak D match, TRBD1 (5 bases). The V end lost 5 bases, the J end lost 5 bases, and 15 bases lay between the germline ends. CDR3 length equals 14 residues. From germline, CDR1 is LGHNA and CDR2 YSLEER. CDR3 in amino acids: CASSLVGEGTEAFF. The CDR3 region has the DNA TGCGCCAGCAGCTTAGTTGGGGAGGGGACTGAAGCTTTCTTT.

The chain joins TRBV10-3 to TRBJ1-5; D is uncertain. V was clipped by 2 bases and J by 7 bases, with 15 bases between them. Germline-derived CDR1 and CDR2 are ENHRY and SYGVKD. The CDR3 sequence is 15 residues long. The CDR3 DNA reads as TGTGCCATCAGTGAGGGGAACGGACTTTCCCAGCCCCAGCATTTT. This encodes CAISEGNGLSQPQHF.

The gene calls are TRBV15 and TRBJ2-3; TRBD2 matches at 8 bases. The CDR3 loop spans 16 amino acids. V was pared by 1 base and J by 5 bases, with 8 bases of the junction left unmatched. Germline V gene data show CDR1 as LNHNV and CDR2 as YYDKDF (reference sequence). This CDR3 reads CATSRVAGRGGDTQYF. As DNA, the CDR3 is TGTGCCACCAGCAGAGTGGCCGGGAGGGGAGGAGATACGCAGTATTTT.

The V call is TRBV5-1, the J call TRBJ2-7; D gene uncertain. The ends were cut back, 0 bases at V and 3 bases at J, with 16 bases in the middle. Germline-derived CDR1 and CDR2 are SGHRS and YFSETQ. The CDR3 runs 16 residues. The DNA of the CDR3 is TGCGCCAGCAGCTTGGAACGGTCTCAGGTCGGCTACGAGCAGTACTTC. Translation gives CASSLERSQVGYEQYF.

The CDR3, as DNA: TGTGCCAGCAACGCCTCTAATAATTCACCCCTCCACTTT. This sequence encodes CASNASNNSPLHF. The chain carries TRBV28 and TRBJ1-6, with unresolved D. The V gene's germline CDR1 is MDHEN and CDR2 SYDVKM. The CDR3 contains 13 residues. Trimming stripped 7 bases from V and 5 bases from J, with 9 bases between.

This chain uses TRBV9 with TRBJ2-7, with D possibly matching TRBD1 (5 bases). The CDR3 is made up of 14 amino acids. From germline, CDR1 is SGDLS and CDR2 YYNGEE. Trimming shortened V by 0 bases and J by 4 bases, and 11 bases separated the two germline ends. In nucleotides, the CDR3 is TGTGCCAGCAGCGTAGATGGGCAGGGATACGAGCAGTACTTC. Translation: CASSVDGQGYEQYF.

The V call is TRBV28, the J call TRBJ1-5; 8 positions match TRBD1. Germline CDR1 is MDHEN and CDR2 is SYDVKM. Unmatched junction bases numbered 6, after V lost 2 bases and J lost 6 bases. This CDR3 is 15 amino acids long. The CDR3 coding sequence is TGTGCCAGCAGTTTAGACCCAGGGGGCCTTCAGCCCCAGCATTTT. Residues: CASSLDPGGLQPQHF. Full variable domain (rest looked up from reference TRBV28 and TRBJ1-5): DVKVTQSSRYLVKRTGEKVFLECVQDMDHENMFWYRQDPGLGLRLIYFSYDVKMKEKGDIPEGYSVSREKKERFSLILESASTNQTSMYLCASSLDPGGLQPQHFGDGTRLSIL.

The chain joins TRBV10-1 to TRBJ2-1; 7 nucleotides agree with TRBD1. CDR1 WNHNN and CDR2 SYGVQD come from the germline V gene (reference sequence). Trimming removed 3 bases from V and 0 bases from J; junction bases left unmatched: 5. CDR3 length equals 16 residues. The CDR3 is CASSDGTAASYNEQFF. CDR3 DNA sequence: TGCGCCAGCAGTGATGGGACAGCCGCCTCCTACAATGAGCAGTTCTTC.

The J gene is TRBJ1-1, the V gene TRBV28, with 10 bases identical to TRBD1. Trimming removed 6 bases from V and 3 bases from J; junction bases left unmatched: 10. The CDR3 runs 16 residues. Germline CDR1 and CDR2: MDHEN and SYDVKM. CDR3 sequence (DNA): TGTGCCAGCAGATTCCCTAGTGGGACAGGGGACACTGAAGCTTTCTTT. Protein sequence: CASRFPSGTGDTEAFF.

This chain uses TRBV29-1 with TRBJ1-2, with a tentative D call TRBD1 (5 bases). Germline loops: CDR1 SQVTM, CDR2 ANQGSEA. V was shortened by 0 bases and J by 1 base, with 6 bases between the two germline ends. The length of the CDR3 is 13 residues. CDR3 residues: CSVEEGHNYGYTF. The CDR3 bases are TGCAGCGTTGAAGAGGGGCATAACTATGGCTACACCTTC.

V gene TRBV28 combines with J gene TRBJ2-7, with 9 positions matching TRBD2. This CDR3 comprises 17 residues. V lost 4 bases and J lost 6; bases outside the gene matches: 16. Germline CDR1 MDHEN, CDR2 SYDVKM. The DNA of the CDR3 is TGTGCCAGCAGTTCCCCCCTGGGCGGGAGGGCCGAGTCCGAGCAGTACTTC. Protein product: CASSSPLGGRAESEQYF.

This clone came up once. One end of the junction fails to match germline, which may point to a read error. The CDR3 region is CSSSLGQGPYEQYF. The DNA for the CDR3 is TGTTCCAGCAGCCTCGGACAGGGCCCCTACGAGCAGTACTTC. This sequence joins TRBV7-9 and TRBJ2-7; the match to TRBD1 covers 8 bases. This CDR3 has 14 residues. Germline CDR1 is SEHNR and CDR2 is FQNEAQ (reference sequence).

This chain connects TRBV7-9 to TRBJ2-7; tentatively, D is TRBD1 (6 bases). CDR3 length: 14 amino acids. Trimming stripped 3 bases from V and 0 bases from J, with 9 bases between. Germline V lookup: CDR1 SEHNR, CDR2 FQNEAQ (reference sequence). CDR3 amino acids: CASSFRDNSYEQYF. In nucleotides, the CDR3 is TGTGCCAGCAGCTTTCGGGACAACTCCTACGAGCAGTACTTC.

This clone was found a few times. The V and J genes are TRBV19 and TRBJ2-7, with TRBD2 as a possible D gene (6 bases). In germline, CDR1 is LNHDA, CDR2 SQIVND (reference sequence). Trimming shortened V by 2 bases and J by 6 bases, and 20 bases separated the two germline ends. CDR3 length: 16 residues. The CDR3 is CASSITGDPTGVEQYF. CDR3 nucleotides: TGTGCCAGTAGTATAACCGGGGACCCGACGGGGGTCGAGCAGTACTTC.

This chain connects TRBV11-2 to TRBJ2-1; the match to TRBD2 covers 8 bases. The trim removed 3 bases at V and 0 bases at J, leaving 4 bases unmatched. The CDR3 loop spans 16 amino acids. Germline CDR1 SGHAT, CDR2 FQNNGV. The CDR3 spells CASSFLAGISYNEQFF. The CDR3 nucleotides read TGTGCCAGCAGCTTCTTAGCGGGGATCTCCTACAATGAGCAGTTCTTC. The full variable domain, completed using reference TRBV11-2 and TRBJ2-1, is EAGVAQSPRYKIIEKRQSVAFWCNPISGHATLYWYQQILGQGPKLLIQFQNNGVVDDSQLPKDRFSAERLKGVDSTLKIQPAKLEDSAVYLCASSFLAGISYNEQFFGPGTRLTVL.

V and J are TRBV5-1 and TRBJ2-7; 8 bases fit TRBD1. The J segment lost 3 bases and the V segment lost 3 bases, leaving 11 bases of the junction unmatched. The CDR3 has 16 amino acids. The germline gives CDR1 SGHRS, CDR2 YFSETQ. CDR3 region: CASSSGRDRQIYEQYF. CDR3 DNA: TGCGCCAGCAGCTCGGGCCGGGACAGGCAGATCTACGAGCAGTACTTC. Full variable domain (rest looked up from reference TRBV5-1 and TRBJ2-7): KAGVTQTPRYLIKTRGQQVTLSCSPISGHRSVSWYQQTPGQGLQFLFEYFSETQRNKGNFPGRFSGRQFSNSRSEMNVSTLELGDSALYLCASSSGRDRQIYEQYFGPGTRLTVT.

The V gene is TRBV5-5, the J gene TRBJ2-1; 7 bases fit TRBD1. CDR1 SGHKS and CDR2 YYEKEE come from the germline V gene (reference sequence). CDR3 size: 16 residues. Trimming removed 5 bases from V and 4 bases from J; junction bases left unmatched: 12. The CDR3 here is CASSPPRPGGYNEQFF. Written as DNA, the CDR3 is TGTGCCAGCAGTCCCCCTCGCCCAGGGGGATACAATGAGCAGTTCTTC.

The chain has TRBV5-4 and TRBJ2-7; D remains unclear. Looked up from germline, CDR1 is SGHNT and CDR2 is YYREEE (reference sequence). V was trimmed by 3 bases and J by 4 bases, leaving 5 bases between them. CDR3 length: 11 amino acids. For the CDR3, the DNA is TGTGCCAGCAGCTCCCATTACGAGCAGTACTTC. It specifies CASSSHYEQYF.

The rearrangement links TRBV28 to TRBJ2-7, with TRBD2 matching over 9 bases. This CDR3 spans 15 amino acids. V gave up 6 bases and J gave up 7 bases; unmatched junction bases: 13. Germline CDR1 is MDHEN and CDR2 is SYDVKM. The CDR3 DNA follows: TGTGCCAGCAGCGTGGCAAAAGCGGGGGGCCCAGAGCAGTACTTC. As protein: CASSVAKAGGPEQYF.

The chain uses TRBV2 and TRBJ2-3; TRBD2 matches at 9 bases. V shed 8 bases and J 3 bases; nucleotides not matched to a gene: 6. The CDR3 loop spans 14 amino acids. Germline V gene sequence: CDR1 SNHLY, CDR2 FYNNEI. The CDR3 nucleotides read TGTGCCAGCGAAAGCGGGAGGATTACAGATACGCAGTATTTT. Residues: CASESGRITDTQYF.

The chain combines TRBV5-5 with TRBJ2-1; D is perhaps TRBD2 (7 bases). In germline, CDR1 is SGHKS, CDR2 YYEKEE (reference sequence). This CDR3 has 15 amino acids. Trimming cost V 0 bases and J 10 bases, with 17 bases left between them. The CDR3 DNA follows: TGTGCCAGCAGCTTGGGGGAGGGGGGGCCACTAGAGCAGTTCTTC. Encoded protein: CASSLGEGGPLEQFF.

The V and J genes are TRBV5-4 and TRBJ2-1; 7 positions match TRBD1. The CDR3 has 16 amino acids. Unmatched junction bases numbered 5, after V lost 2 bases and J lost 0 bases. Germline CDR1 and CDR2: SGHNT and YYREEE (reference sequence). The CDR3 loop is CASSFNRGSSYNEQFF. The CDR3 region has the DNA TGTGCCAGCAGCTTTAACAGGGGAAGCTCCTACAATGAGCAGTTCTTC.